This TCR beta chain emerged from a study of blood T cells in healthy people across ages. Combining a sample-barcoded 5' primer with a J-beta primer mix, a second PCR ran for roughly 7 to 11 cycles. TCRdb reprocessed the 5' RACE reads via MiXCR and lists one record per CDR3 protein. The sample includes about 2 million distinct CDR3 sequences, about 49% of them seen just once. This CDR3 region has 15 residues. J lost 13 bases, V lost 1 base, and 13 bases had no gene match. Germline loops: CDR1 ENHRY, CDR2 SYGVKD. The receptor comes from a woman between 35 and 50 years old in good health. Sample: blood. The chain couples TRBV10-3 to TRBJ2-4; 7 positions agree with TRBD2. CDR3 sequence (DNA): TGTGCCATCAGTGAGTTAGGAACGGGAGGAAATGAGCAGTACTTC. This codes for CAISELGTGGNEQYF.